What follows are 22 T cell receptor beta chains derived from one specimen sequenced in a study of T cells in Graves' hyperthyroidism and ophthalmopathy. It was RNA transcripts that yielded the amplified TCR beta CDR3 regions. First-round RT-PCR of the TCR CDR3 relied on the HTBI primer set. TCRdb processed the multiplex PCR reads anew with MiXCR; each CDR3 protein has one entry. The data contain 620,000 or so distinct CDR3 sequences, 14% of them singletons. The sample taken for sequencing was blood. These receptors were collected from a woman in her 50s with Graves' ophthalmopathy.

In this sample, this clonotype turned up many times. The DNA of the CDR3 is TGTGCCAGCAGAAGTTGGTATACTGAAGCTTTCTTT. It yields the protein CASRSWYTEAFF. This chain links TRBV6-1 with TRBJ1-1; D gene unclear. The CDR3 runs 12 residues. V lost 6 bases and J 5 bases, leaving 10 bases between the germline ends. CDR1 MNHNS and CDR2 SASEGT come from the germline V gene.

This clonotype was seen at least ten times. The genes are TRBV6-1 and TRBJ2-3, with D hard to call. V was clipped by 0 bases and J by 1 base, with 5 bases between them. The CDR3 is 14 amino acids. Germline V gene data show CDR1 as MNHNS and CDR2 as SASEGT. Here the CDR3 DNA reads TGTGCCAGCAGTGAAGCTTTGGGCACAGATACGCAGTATTTT. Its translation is CASSEALGTDTQYF.

CDR3 nucleotide sequence: TGCAGTGCTAGAGATTTTACAGTGAGACAAGAGACCCAGTACTTC. Translation: CSARDFTVRQETQYF. The rearrangement uses TRBV20-1 and TRBJ2-5; D uncertain. Trimming took off 0 bases at V and 2 bases at J, with 13 bases between the two ends. The CDR3 loop spans 15 amino acids. Germline loops: CDR1 DFQATT, CDR2 SNEGSKA (reference sequence).

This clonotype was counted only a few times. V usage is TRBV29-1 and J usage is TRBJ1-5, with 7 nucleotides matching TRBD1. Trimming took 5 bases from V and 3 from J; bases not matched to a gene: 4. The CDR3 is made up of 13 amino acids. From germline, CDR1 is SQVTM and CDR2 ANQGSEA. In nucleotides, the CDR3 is TGCAGCGTTAAGGGGGCCGCCAATCAGCCCCAGCATTTT. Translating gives CSVKGAANQPQHF.

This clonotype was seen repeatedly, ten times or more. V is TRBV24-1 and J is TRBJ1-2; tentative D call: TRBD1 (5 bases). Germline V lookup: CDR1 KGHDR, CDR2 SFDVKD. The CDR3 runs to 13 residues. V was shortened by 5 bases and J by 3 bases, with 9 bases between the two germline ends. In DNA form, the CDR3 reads TGTGCCACCAGTGCCCTGGGGGACTATGGCTACACCTTC. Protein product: CATSALGDYGYTF.

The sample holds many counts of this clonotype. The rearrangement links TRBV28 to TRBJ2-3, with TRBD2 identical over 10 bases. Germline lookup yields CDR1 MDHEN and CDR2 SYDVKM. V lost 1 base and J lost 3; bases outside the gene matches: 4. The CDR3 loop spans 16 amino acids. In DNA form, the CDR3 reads TGTGCCAGCAGTTTATCGCTAGCGGGGGATACAGATACGCAGTATTTT. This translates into CASSLSLAGDTDTQYF. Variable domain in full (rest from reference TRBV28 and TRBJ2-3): DVKVTQSSRYLVKRTGEKVFLECVQDMDHENMFWYRQDPGLGLRLIYFSYDVKMKEKGDIPEGYSVSREKKERFSLILESASTNQTSMYLCASSLSLAGDTDTQYFGPGTRLTVL.

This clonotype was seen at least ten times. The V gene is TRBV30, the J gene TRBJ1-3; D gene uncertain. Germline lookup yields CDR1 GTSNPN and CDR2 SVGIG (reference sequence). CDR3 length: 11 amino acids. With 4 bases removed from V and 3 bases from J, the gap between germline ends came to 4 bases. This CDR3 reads CAWKDGNTIYF. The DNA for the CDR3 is TGTGCCTGGAAAGATGGAAACACCATATATTTT.

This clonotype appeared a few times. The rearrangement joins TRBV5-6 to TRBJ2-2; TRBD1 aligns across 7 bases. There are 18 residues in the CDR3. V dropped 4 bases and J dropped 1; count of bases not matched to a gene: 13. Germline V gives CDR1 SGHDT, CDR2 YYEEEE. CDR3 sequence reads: CASSGPWGTAKNTGELFF. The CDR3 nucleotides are TGTGCCAGCAGCGGCCCTTGGGGGACAGCCAAGAACACCGGGGAGCTGTTTTTT.

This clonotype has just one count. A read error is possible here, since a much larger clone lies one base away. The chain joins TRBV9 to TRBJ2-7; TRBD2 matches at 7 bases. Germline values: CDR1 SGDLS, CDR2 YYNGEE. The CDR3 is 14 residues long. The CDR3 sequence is CAGSDAGVSDEQYF. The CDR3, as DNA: TGTGCCGGCAGCGACGCGGGAGTGTCCGACGAGCAGTACTTC.

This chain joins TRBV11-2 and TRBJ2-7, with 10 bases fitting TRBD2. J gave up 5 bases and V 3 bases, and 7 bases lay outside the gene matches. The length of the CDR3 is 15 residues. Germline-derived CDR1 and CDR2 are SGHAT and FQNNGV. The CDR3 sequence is CASSLVDLAGDEQYF. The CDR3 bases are TGTGCCAGCAGCTTGGTGGATCTAGCGGGAGACGAGCAGTACTTC.

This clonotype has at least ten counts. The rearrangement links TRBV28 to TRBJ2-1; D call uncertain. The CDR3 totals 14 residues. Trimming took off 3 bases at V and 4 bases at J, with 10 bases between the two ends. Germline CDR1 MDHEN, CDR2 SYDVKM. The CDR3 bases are TGTGCCAGCAGTTTTCAAACAGCTTACAATGAGCAGTTCTTC. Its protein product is CASSFQTAYNEQFF.

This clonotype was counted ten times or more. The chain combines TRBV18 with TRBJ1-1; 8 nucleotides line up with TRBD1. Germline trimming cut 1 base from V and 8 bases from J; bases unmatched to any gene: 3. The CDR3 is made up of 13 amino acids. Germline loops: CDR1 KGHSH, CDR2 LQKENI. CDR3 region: CASSPRDRGEAFF. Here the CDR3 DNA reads TGTGCCAGCTCACCACGAGACAGGGGAGAAGCTTTCTTT.

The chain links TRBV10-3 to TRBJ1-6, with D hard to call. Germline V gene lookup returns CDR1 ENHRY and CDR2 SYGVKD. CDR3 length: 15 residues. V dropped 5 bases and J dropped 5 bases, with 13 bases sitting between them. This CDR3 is CAISPLGRDNSPLHF. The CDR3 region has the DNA TGTGCCATCAGTCCACTAGGACGGGATAATTCACCCCTCCACTTT.

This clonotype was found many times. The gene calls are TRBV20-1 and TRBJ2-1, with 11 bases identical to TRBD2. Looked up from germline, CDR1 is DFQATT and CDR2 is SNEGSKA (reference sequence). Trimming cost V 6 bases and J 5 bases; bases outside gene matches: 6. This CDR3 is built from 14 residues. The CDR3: CSAQTSGTHNEQFF. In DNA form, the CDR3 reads TGCAGTGCACAGACTAGCGGGACTCACAATGAGCAGTTCTTC.

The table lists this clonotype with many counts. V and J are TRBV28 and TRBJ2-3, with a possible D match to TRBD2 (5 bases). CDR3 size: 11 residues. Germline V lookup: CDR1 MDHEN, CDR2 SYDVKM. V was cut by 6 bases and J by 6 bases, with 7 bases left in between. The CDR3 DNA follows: TGTGCCAGCAGAAGGGAGGATACGCAGTATTTT. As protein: CASRREDTQYF.

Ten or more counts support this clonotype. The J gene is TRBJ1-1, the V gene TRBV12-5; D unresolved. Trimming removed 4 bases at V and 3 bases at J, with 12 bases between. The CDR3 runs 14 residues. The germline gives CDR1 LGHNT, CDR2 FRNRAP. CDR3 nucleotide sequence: TGTGCTAGTGGTTGGAACCCCGGTGACACTGAAGCTTTCTTT. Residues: CASGWNPGDTEAFF.

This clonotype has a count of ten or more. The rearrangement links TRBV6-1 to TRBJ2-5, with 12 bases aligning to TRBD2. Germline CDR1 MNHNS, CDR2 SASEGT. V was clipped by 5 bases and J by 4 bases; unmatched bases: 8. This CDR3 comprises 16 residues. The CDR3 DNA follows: TGTGCCAGCAGTACACTAGCGGGAGGAGTCGGAGAGACCCAGTACTTC. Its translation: CASSTLAGGVGETQYF.

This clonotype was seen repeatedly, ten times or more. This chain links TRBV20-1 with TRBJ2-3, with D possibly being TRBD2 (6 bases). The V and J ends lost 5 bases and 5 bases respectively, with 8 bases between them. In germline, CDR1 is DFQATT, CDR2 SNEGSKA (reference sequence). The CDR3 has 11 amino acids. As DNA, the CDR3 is TGCAGTGCTGGAGCGGGAGATACGCAGTATTTT. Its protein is CSAGAGDTQYF.

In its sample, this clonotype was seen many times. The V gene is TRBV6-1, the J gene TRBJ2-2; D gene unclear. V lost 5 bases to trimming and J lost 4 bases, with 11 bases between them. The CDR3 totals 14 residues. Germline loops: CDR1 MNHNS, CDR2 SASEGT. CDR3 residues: CASSFAGLTGELFF. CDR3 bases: TGTGCCAGCAGTTTTGCAGGTCTCACCGGGGAGCTGTTTTTT.

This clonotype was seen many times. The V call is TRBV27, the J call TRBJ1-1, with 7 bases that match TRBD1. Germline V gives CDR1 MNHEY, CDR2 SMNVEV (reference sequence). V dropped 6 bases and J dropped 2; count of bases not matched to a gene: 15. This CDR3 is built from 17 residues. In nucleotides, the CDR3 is TGTGCCAGCAGATCATTCTTTAAACAGGGGTTTAACACTGAAGCTTTCTTT. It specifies CASRSFFKQGFNTEAFF.

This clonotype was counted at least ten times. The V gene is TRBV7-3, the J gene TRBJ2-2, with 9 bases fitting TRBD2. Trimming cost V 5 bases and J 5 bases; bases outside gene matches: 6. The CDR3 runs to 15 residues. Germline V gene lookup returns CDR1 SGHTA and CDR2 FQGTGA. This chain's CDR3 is CASSLGLAATGELFF. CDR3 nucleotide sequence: TGTGCCAGCAGCCTGGGACTAGCTGCAACCGGGGAGCTGTTTTTT.

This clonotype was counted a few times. CDR3 DNA: TGTGCCAGCAGTTTAGACTCGTCTCAGCCCCAGCATTTT. It specifies CASSLDSSQPQHF. The chain has TRBV27 and TRBJ1-5; D not resolved. Deletions cut 2 bases from V and 6 bases from J, with 8 bases between. Germline assignment: CDR1 MNHEY and CDR2 SMNVEV (reference sequence). The length of the CDR3 is 13 residues.